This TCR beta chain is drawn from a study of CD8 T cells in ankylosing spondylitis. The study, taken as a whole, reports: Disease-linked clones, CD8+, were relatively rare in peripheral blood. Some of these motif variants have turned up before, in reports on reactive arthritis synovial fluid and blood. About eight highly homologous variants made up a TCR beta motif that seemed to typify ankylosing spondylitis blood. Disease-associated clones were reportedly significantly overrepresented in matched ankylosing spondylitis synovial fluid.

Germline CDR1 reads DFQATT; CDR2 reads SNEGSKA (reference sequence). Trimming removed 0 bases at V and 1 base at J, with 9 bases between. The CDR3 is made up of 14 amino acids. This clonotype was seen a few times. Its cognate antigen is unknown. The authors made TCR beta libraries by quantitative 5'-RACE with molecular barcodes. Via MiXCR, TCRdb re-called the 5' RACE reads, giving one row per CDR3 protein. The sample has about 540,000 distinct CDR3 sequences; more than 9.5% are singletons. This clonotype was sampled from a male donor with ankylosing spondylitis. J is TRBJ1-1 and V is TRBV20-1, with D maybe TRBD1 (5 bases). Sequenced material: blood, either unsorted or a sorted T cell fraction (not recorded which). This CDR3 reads CSARETTGNTEAFF. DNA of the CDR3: TGCAGTGCTAGAGAGACCACAGGGAACACTGAAGCTTTCTTT.